This T cell receptor beta chain is drawn from a study of blood T cell repertoires in COVID-19. As for the study in general: Italy, Spain and the United States were the sources of the convalescent and acute COVID-19 samples. Sources were T cells, B-cell-depleted T cells, or PBMCs; the material itself was cDNA or gDNA.

Original handling: Counts of nucleated cells, estimated from reference gene primer amplification, were obtained. The table came from immunoSEQ multiplex PCR; TCRdb's copy has only in-frame clones and leaves some out. V, J and clone size were drawn from that table, and D and trimming were deduced from the DNA. The sample holds some 220,000 clones, about 80% seen once. The germline V gene encodes CDR1 KGHSH and CDR2 LQKENI. The germline V and J ends were trimmed by 3 bases and 4 bases, with 18 bases remaining between them. This CDR3 is 16 amino acids long. V and J are TRBV18 and TRBJ1-1; possible D gene TRBD1, 5 bases. This sequence originates from an older woman with acute or convalescent COVID-19. The sample was peripheral blood. For the CDR3, the DNA is TGTGCCAGCTCACCCGTGCTATGGAGGGACGGCACTGAAGCTTTCTTT. Translated, it gives CASSPVLWRDGTEAFF. The whole variable domain, filled in from reference TRBV18 and TRBJ1-1, reads NAGVMQNPRHLVRRRGQEARLRCSPMKGHSHVYWYRQLPEEGLKFMVYLQKENIIDESGMPKERFSAEFPKEGPSILRIQQVVRGDSAAYFCASSPVLWRDGTEAFFGQGTRLTVV.